This is a list of T cell receptor beta chains from one sample in a study of blood T cell repertoires in COVID-19. Method: immunoSEQ multiplex PCR; TCRdb's copy keeps in-frame clones and lacks some. The table shows 350,000 or so clones, with roughly 89% occurring only once. The sequencing input was peripheral blood. The receptor set was obtained from a man in his late teens or twenties with active or convalescent COVID-19. Each CDR3 is given with its conserved first and last residue. The D gene is left open where the match is weak. Size values are once, few and many counts, or a class for expanded clones, and some rows have none.

TRBJ2-7 | TRBV6-5 | . | . | 16 | CASSYHRRQSYYEQYF | TGTGCCAGCAGTTATCACAGGAGACAGAGTTACTACGAGCAGTACTTC
TRBJ2-2 | TRBV9 | . | . | 18 | CASSVAGHLTANTGELFF | TGTGCCAGCAGCGTAGCTGGTCACTTGACAGCGAACACCGGGGAGCTGTTTTTT
TRBJ2-7 | TRBV19 | . | . | 15 | CASSITGDFSYEQYF | TGTGCCAGTAGCATCACAGGCGATTTCTCCTACGAGCAGTACTTC
TRBJ2-3 | TRBV7-8 | . | . | 13 | CASSVSVSDTQYF | TGTGCCAGCAGCGTTAGCGTCTCAGATACGCAGTATTTT
TRBJ1-2 | TRBV4-2 | TRBD1 | . | 13 | CASGRDRVSGYTF | TGTGCCAGCGGCCGGGACAGGGTATCTGGCTACACCTTC
TRBJ2-7 | TRBV6-5 | . | . | 12 | CASSGRISGQYF | TGTGCCAGTAGCGGACGGATATCGGGGCAGTACTTC
TRBJ2-1 | TRBV6-2/TRBV6-3 | TRBD2 | . | 16 | CASSYSKRGLYNEQFF | TGTGCCAGCAGTTACTCCAAGCGGGGACTATACAATGAGCAGTTCTTC
TRBJ2-5 | TRBV3-1/TRBV3-2 | TRBD2 | . | 15 | CASSLSGRAWETQYF | TGTGCCAGCAGCCTTAGCGGGAGGGCCTGGGAGACCCAGTACTTC
TRBJ2-1 | TRBV14 | TRBD2 | few | 16 | CASSPRLAGAYNEQFF | TGTGCCAGCAGCCCCCGACTAGCGGGAGCGTACAATGAGCAGTTCTTC
TRBJ1-4 | TRBV6-5 | . | . | 15 | CASSYSRTFNEKLFF | TGTGCCAGCAGTTACTCTAGGACTTTTAATGAAAAACTGTTTTTT
TRBJ1-2 | TRBV6-5 | TRBD1 | . | 13 | CASRGDRDYGYTF | TGTGCCAGCAGGGGGGACAGAGACTATGGCTACACCTTC
TRBJ1-1 | TRBV18 | . | . | 14 | CASSPRGGDTEAFF | TGTGCCAGCTCACCCCGAGGGGGGGACACTGAAGCTTTCTTT
TRBJ2-1 | TRBV6-2/TRBV6-3 | TRBD2 | . | 12 | CASSYQGLAGFF | TGTGCCAGCAGTTACCAGGGACTAGCCGGGTTCTTC
TRBJ2-3 | TRBV9 | TRBD1 | once | 18 | CASSGGQGASGRTDTQYF | TGTGCCAGCAGCGGCGGCCAGGGGGCCTCCGGGCGCACAGATACGCAGTATTTT